One sample yielded the 23 T cell receptor beta chains listed below, sequenced in a study of blood T cell repertoires in COVID-19. Data came from immunoSEQ multiplex PCR; TCRdb stores just in-frame clones and leaves some out. The repertoire holds roughly 180,000 clones, with approximately 82% as singletons. The source material was PBMCs or T cells enriched from blood (not recorded which). Every receptor here comes from a woman aged 45-59 years in a cohort exposed to, infected with or recovered from COVID-19 (not recorded which).

This rearrangement joins TRBV7-3 to TRBJ1-1; D is unclear. The germline gives CDR1 SGHTA, CDR2 FQGTGA. This CDR3 region has 15 residues. V was trimmed by 5 bases and J by 0 bases, leaving 13 bases between them. CDR3 in amino acids: CASSPHPGMNTEAFF. For the CDR3, the DNA is TGTGCCAGCAGCCCCCACCCCGGGATGAACACTGAAGCTTTCTTT.

The chain recombines TRBV6-2 or TRBV6-3 with TRBJ1-2, with D perhaps matching TRBD1 (5 bases). CDR3 length: 14 residues. Trimming took off 0 bases at V and 8 bases at J, with 13 bases between the two ends. Germline V gene lookup returns CDR1 MNHEY and CDR2 SVGEGT. The CDR3 coding sequence is TGTGCCAGCAGTTACTCGGCAGGGCGCCCCGGCTACACCTTC. Translating it yields CASSYSAGRPGYTF.

This rearrangement joins TRBV9 to TRBJ2-1; no clear D. In germline, CDR1 is SGDLS, CDR2 YYNGEE. V shed 3 bases and J shed 9 bases, with 10 bases lying between them. The CDR3 is 12 amino acids. The CDR3 region is CASSGDSGEQFF. CDR3 coding DNA: TGTGCCAGCAGCGGTGATTCGGGTGAGCAGTTCTTC. The full variable domain, in which reference TRBV9 and TRBJ2-1 provide the parts outside the CDR3, is DSGVTQTPKHLITATGQRVTLRCSPRSGDLSVYWYQQSLDQGLQFLIQYYNGEERAKGNILERFSAQQFPDLHSELNLSSLELGDSALYFCASSGDSGEQFFGPGTRLTVL.

This clone was seen a single time. The chain couples TRBV2 to TRBJ2-1; TRBD2 matches at 11 bases. Germline lookup yields CDR1 SNHLY and CDR2 FYNNEI. The CDR3 is 14 residues long. V trimming: 6 bases; J trimming: 10 bases; junction bases outside the gene matches: 8. DNA for the CDR3: TGTGCCAGCAGAACAGGGGCTAGCGGGGGGGAGCAGTTCTTC. Translated, it gives CASRTGASGGEQFF.

In this sample, this clone turned up a few times. The CDR3 is CASSAGEAYGYTF. The CDR3 nucleotides read TGTGCCAGCAGCGCCGGGGAGGCCTATGGCTACACCTTC. The chain recombines TRBV12-3 or TRBV12-4 with TRBJ1-2; D is unclear. This CDR3 comprises 13 residues. V lost 6 bases, J lost 4 bases, and 12 bases lay in between.

The chain has TRBV25-1 and TRBJ1-1; D ambiguous. Between the trimmed V and J ends, which lost 5 bases and 0 bases, there was a span of 10 bases. The CDR3 sequence is 14 residues long. The germline gives CDR1 MGHDK, CDR2 SYGVNS. The CDR3 loop is CASSTRAMNTEAFF. The CDR3 region has the DNA TGTGCCAGCAGTACTAGAGCTATGAACACTGAAGCTTTCTTT.

The V gene is TRBV7-9, the J gene TRBJ1-2; D gene uncertain. Germline CDR1 SEHNR, CDR2 FQNEAQ (reference sequence). This CDR3 region has 13 residues. V gave up 0 bases and J gave up 6 bases, with 8 bases separating them. The CDR3 DNA sequence: TGTGCCAGCAGCTTAGCGGTAGCAGATGGCTACACCTTC. Encoded protein: CASSLAVADGYTF.

The chain links TRBV6-5 to TRBJ1-3, with D unresolved. The CDR3 loop spans 13 amino acids. V lost 6 bases and J 0 bases, leaving 6 bases between the germline ends. Per the germline V gene, CDR1 is MNHEY and CDR2 is SVGAGI. In DNA form, the CDR3 reads TGTGCCAGCAGAACAAGCTCTGGAAACACCATATATTTT. Encoded protein: CASRTSSGNTIYF.

CDR3 in DNA: TGTGCCAGCAGCTTAGGGCGGGGAACCTCCTACAATGAGCAGTTCTTC. Amino acids: CASSLGRGTSYNEQFF. V is TRBV7-9 and J is TRBJ2-1, with D perhaps matching TRBD2 (6 bases). Deletions cut 1 base from V and 0 bases from J, with 10 bases between. Germline V CDR1 and CDR2: SEHNR, FQNEAQ (reference sequence). The CDR3 length is 16 residues.

The gene calls are TRBV28 and TRBJ1-4; perhaps TRBD1 as D (5 bases). Germline V gene data show CDR1 as MDHEN and CDR2 as SYDVKM. V gave up 6 bases and J gave up 1 base, with 12 bases separating them. This CDR3 contains 15 residues. Written as DNA, the CDR3 is TGTGCCAGCAGCTCATGGGGGGGAACTAATGAAAAACTGTTTTTT. This codes for CASSSWGGTNEKLFF.

The chain employs TRBV28 and TRBJ2-1; D is unclear. Between the trimmed V and J ends, which lost 1 base and 1 base, there was a span of 11 bases. Germline V CDR1 and CDR2: MDHEN, SYDVKM. The CDR3 has 16 residues. As DNA, the CDR3 is TGTGCCAGCAGTTTATTCTCCAGAGGATCCTACAATGAGCAGTTCTTC. It is translated as CASSLFSRGSYNEQFF.

The V gene is TRBV11-2, the J gene TRBJ1-1; D gene ambiguous. Germline V CDR1 and CDR2: SGHAT, FQNNGV. The CDR3 sequence is 14 residues long. V was pared by 6 bases and J by 1 base, with 12 bases between. CDR3 sequence reads: CASRVRAWNTEAFF. The CDR3 region has the DNA TGTGCCAGCAGGGTGAGGGCCTGGAACACTGAAGCTTTCTTT.

The rearrangement links TRBV5-1 to TRBJ2-5; TRBD1 agrees at 10 bases. This CDR3 contains 16 residues. Germline lookup yields CDR1 SGHRS and CDR2 YFSETQ. Trimming took 3 bases from V and 4 from J; bases not matched to a gene: 9. CDR3 sequence: CASSWARTGGPETQYF. For the CDR3, the DNA is TGCGCCAGCAGCTGGGCCCGGACAGGGGGTCCAGAGACCCAGTACTTC.

This chain connects TRBV5-6 to TRBJ2-7; TRBD1 aligns across 7 bases. The CDR3 totals 15 residues. The germline V gene has CDR1 SGHDT and CDR2 YYEEEE. V dropped 6 bases and J dropped 8; count of bases not matched to a gene: 17. In nucleotides, the CDR3 is TGTGCCAGCACCTCACAAAATAGACAGGGATCTAAGCAGTACTTC. Its protein is CASTSQNRQGSKQYF. The full variable domain, completed using reference TRBV5-6 and TRBJ2-7, is DAGVTQSPTHLIKTRGQQVTLRCSPKSGHDTVSWYQQALGQGPQFIFQYYEEEERQRGNFPDRFSGHQFPNYSSELNVNALLLGDSALYLCASTSQNRQGSKQYFGPGTRLTVT.

J is TRBJ1-1 and V is TRBV28; D remains unclear. CDR1 and CDR2 from the germline V gene are MDHEN and SYDVKM. CDR3 length equals 15 residues. V was shortened by 3 bases and J by 0 bases, with 11 bases between the two germline ends. CDR3 sequence (DNA): TGTGCCAGCAGTTTGGTGGGCTTCATGAACACTGAAGCTTTCTTT. It codes for CASSLVGFMNTEAFF.

The chain recombines TRBV19 with TRBJ1-2; a possible D gene is TRBD1 (5 bases). V was trimmed by 1 base and J by 3 bases, leaving 9 bases between them. Germline CDR1 is LNHDA and CDR2 is SQIVND (reference sequence). The CDR3 is made up of 14 amino acids. The CDR3: CASSIGGADYGYTF. CDR3 nucleotide sequence: TGTGCCAGTAGTATAGGGGGCGCCGACTATGGCTACACCTTC.

The chain is built from TRBV9 and TRBJ1-1; possibly TRBD1 for D (6 bases). The CDR3 has 15 residues. V lost 4 bases, J lost 7 bases, and 20 bases lay in between. Germline CDR1 and CDR2: SGDLS and YYNGEE. CDR3 protein: CASSQSGQFTGEAFF. CDR3 nucleotide sequence: TGTGCCAGCAGCCAATCCGGACAGTTTACTGGTGAAGCTTTCTTT.

This clone has more than one count but fewer than ten. This rearrangement joins TRBV11-2 to TRBJ2-7, with D perhaps matching TRBD1 (6 bases). Trimming pared 5 bases from V and 2 bases from J, leaving 13 bases between. The CDR3 extends over 14 amino acids. Germline lookup yields CDR1 SGHAT and CDR2 FQNNGV. The CDR3 loop reads CASSATGLTYEQYF. As DNA, the CDR3 is TGTGCCAGCAGCGCAACAGGGCTGACCTACGAGCAGTACTTC.

This chain uses TRBV5-6 with TRBJ2-2; 7 positions match TRBD1. The CDR3 totals 14 residues. J gave up 4 bases and V 4 bases, and 4 bases lay outside the gene matches. The germline V gene encodes CDR1 SGHDT and CDR2 YYEEEE. Here the CDR3 reads CASSEQGTTGELFF. In DNA, the CDR3 is TGTGCCAGCAGCGAACAGGGGACCACCGGGGAGCTGTTTTTT.

This clone was picked up one time. The V and J genes are TRBV3-1 (or the pseudogene TRBV3-2) and TRBJ2-1, with 10 bases aligning to TRBD2. CDR3 length: 17 amino acids. CDR1 and CDR2 from the germline V gene are LGHDT and YNNKEL (reference sequence). V gave up 2 bases and J gave up 0 bases; unmatched junction bases: 4. The CDR3 protein is CASSQRPSGSSYNEQFF. Written as DNA, the CDR3 is TGTGCCAGCAGCCAACGACCTAGCGGGAGCTCCTACAATGAGCAGTTCTTC.

This chain joins TRBV1 and TRBJ2-1; no DNA check was done on the table's D call, TRBD2. TRBV1 is assigned pseudogene status. The CDR3 length is 20 residues. The CDR3 coding sequence is TGCACCAGCAGCCAGTTACCGATAGGGGGGGTCCTCCTCTCCTACAATGAGCAGTTCTTC. This translates into CTSSQLPIGGVLLSYNEQFF.

The chain carries TRBV2 and TRBJ2-5; 10 bases agree with TRBD1. This CDR3 is built from 16 residues. J lost 4 bases, V lost 6 bases, and 11 bases had no gene match. CDR1 is SNHLY, CDR2 FYNNEI, per germline. In nucleotides, the CDR3 is TGTGCCAGCAGCCCCACCCGGACAGGGGGAATAGAGACCCAGTACTTC. Its protein is CASSPTRTGGIETQYF.

This rearrangement joins TRBV14 to TRBJ2-5; TRBD2 might be the D (6 bases). This CDR3 is 15 amino acids long. The V gene lost 1 base and the J gene lost 4 bases, with 13 bases spanning the gap. Germline CDR1 is SGHDN and CDR2 is FVKESK. The CDR3 nucleotides are TGTGCCAGCAGCCAAGGGACTACCGTAGGAGAGACCCAGTACTTC. It yields the protein CASSQGTTVGETQYF.